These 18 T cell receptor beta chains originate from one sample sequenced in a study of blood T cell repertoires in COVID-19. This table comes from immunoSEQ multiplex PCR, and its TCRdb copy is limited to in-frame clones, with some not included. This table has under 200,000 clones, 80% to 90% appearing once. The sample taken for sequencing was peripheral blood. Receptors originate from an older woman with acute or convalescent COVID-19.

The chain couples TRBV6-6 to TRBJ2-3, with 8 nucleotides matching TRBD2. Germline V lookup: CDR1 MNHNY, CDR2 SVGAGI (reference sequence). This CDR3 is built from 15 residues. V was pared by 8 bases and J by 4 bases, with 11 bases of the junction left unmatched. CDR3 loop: CASSEAGGVSDTQYF. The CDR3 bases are TGTGCCAGCTCTGAGGCGGGGGGTGTGTCAGATACGCAGTATTTT.

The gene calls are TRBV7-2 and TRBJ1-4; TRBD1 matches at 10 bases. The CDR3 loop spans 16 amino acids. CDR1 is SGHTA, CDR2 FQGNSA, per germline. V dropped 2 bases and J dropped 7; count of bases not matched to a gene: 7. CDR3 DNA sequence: TGTGCCAGCAGCTTATTGGGCGGACAGGGGGGTGAAAAACTGTTTTTT. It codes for CASSLLGGQGGEKLFF.

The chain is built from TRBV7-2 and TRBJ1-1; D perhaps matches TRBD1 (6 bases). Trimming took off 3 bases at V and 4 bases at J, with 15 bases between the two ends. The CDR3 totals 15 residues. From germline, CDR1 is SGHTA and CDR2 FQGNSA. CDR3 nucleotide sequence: TGTGCCAGCAGCTTGCAGGGAGCAGGGGTCACTGAAGCTTTCTTT. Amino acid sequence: CASSLQGAGVTEAFF.

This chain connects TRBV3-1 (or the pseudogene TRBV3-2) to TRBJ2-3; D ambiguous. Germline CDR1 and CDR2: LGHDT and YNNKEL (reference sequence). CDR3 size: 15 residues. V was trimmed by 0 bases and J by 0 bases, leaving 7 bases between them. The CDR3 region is CASSQDGHSTDTQYF. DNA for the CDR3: TGTGCCAGCAGCCAAGATGGCCACAGCACAGATACGCAGTATTTT.

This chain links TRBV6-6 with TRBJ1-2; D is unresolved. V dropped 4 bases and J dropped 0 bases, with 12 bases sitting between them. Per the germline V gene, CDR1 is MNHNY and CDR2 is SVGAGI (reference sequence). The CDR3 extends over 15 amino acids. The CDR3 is CASSFLWAPNYGYTF. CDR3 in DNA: TGTGCCAGCAGTTTTCTTTGGGCCCCTAACTATGGCTACACCTTC.

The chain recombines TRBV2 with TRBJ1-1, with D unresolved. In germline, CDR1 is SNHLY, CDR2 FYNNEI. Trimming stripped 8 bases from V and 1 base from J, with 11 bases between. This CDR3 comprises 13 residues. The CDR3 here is CASGETPNTEAFF. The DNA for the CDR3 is TGTGCCAGCGGGGAGACACCGAACACTGAAGCTTTCTTT.

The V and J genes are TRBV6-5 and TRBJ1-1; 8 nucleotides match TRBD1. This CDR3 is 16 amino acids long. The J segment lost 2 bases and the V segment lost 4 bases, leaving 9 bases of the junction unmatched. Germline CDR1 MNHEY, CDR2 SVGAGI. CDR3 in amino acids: CASSLFPGQVNTEAFF. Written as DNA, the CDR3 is TGTGCCAGCAGTTTATTTCCGGGACAGGTCAACACTGAAGCTTTCTTT.

The CDR3 nucleotides are TGCGCCAGCAGCTTGGGGGCGGGTGCTAGCACAGATACGCAGTATTTT. It specifies CASSLGAGASTDTQYF. The rearrangement links TRBV5-1 to TRBJ2-3, with D possibly TRBD2 on 5 matching bases. The CDR3 loop spans 16 amino acids. Germline V lookup: CDR1 SGHRS, CDR2 YFSETQ. The V end was cut by 0 bases, the J end by 0 bases, with 11 bases between.

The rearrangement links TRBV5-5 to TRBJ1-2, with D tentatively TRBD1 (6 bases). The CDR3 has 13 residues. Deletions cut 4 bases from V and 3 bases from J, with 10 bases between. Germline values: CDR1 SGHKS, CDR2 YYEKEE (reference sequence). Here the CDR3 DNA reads TGTGCCAGCAGCCGCAGACAGGACTATGGCTACACCTTC. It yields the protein CASSRRQDYGYTF.

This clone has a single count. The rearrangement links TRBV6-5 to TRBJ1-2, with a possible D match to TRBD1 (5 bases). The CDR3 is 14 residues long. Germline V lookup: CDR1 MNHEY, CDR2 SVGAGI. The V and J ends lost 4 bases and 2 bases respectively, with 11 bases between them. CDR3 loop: CASSFRGGNYGYTF. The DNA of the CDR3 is TGTGCCAGCAGTTTCCGGGGGGGGAACTATGGCTACACCTTC.

The CDR3 DNA reads as TGTGCCAGCAAGCTCAGACAGGCAACTAATGAAAAACTGTTTTTT. Translated, it gives CASKLRQATNEKLFF. The genes are TRBV3-1 (or the pseudogene TRBV3-2) and TRBJ1-4, with D tentatively TRBD1 (6 bases). The CDR3 runs 15 residues. The germline V gene encodes CDR1 LGHDT and CDR2 YNNKEL (reference sequence). V lost 7 bases to trimming and J lost 0 bases, with 12 bases between them.

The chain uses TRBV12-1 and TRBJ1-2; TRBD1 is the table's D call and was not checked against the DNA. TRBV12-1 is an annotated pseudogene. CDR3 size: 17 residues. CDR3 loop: CASSYRTKDRGGCGYTF. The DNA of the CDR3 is TGTGCCAGCAGCTATCGAACTAAGGACAGGGGAGGCTGTGGCTACACCTTC.

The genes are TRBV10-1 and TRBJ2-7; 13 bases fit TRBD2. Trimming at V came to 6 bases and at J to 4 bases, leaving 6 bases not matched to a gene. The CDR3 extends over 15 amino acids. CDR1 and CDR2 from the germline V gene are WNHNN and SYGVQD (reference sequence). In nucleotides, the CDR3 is TGCGCCAGCAGCCAAGGGACTAGCGGGGTATACGAGCAGTACTTC. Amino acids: CASSQGTSGVYEQYF.

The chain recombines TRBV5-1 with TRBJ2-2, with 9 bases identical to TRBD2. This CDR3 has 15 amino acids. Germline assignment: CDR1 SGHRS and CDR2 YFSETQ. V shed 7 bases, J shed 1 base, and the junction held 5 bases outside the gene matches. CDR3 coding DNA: TGCGCCAGCGGAGCGGGAGGTGTGAACACCGGGGAGCTGTTTTTT. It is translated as CASGAGGVNTGELFF.

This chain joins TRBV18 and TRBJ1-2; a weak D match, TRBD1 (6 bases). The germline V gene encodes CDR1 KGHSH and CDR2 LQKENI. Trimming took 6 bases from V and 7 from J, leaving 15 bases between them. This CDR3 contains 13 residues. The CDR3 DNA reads TGTGCCAGCTCTCCTCAGGGGAACGGTGGCTACACCTTC. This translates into CASSPQGNGGYTF.

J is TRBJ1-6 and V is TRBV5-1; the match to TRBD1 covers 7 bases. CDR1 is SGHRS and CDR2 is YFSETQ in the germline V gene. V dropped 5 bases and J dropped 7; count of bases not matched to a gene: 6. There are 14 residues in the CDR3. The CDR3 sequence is CASRPGTVNSPLHF. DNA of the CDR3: TGCGCCAGCAGGCCCGGGACAGTAAATTCACCCCTCCACTTT. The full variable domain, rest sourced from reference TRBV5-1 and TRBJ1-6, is KAGVTQTPRYLIKTRGQQVTLSCSPISGHRSVSWYQQTPGQGLQFLFEYFSETQRNKGNFPGRFSGRQFSNSRSEMNVSTLELGDSALYLCASRPGTVNSPLHFGNGTRLTVT.

This chain's CDR3 is CASSQGETGTNEKLFF. The CDR3 region has the DNA TGTGCCAGCAGCCAAGGGGAGACAGGGACTAATGAAAAACTGTTTTTT. The chain employs TRBV3-1 (or the pseudogene TRBV3-2) and TRBJ1-4, with 7 bases lining up with TRBD1. This CDR3 spans 16 amino acids. The V segment lost 1 base and the J segment 2 bases; nucleotides outside the gene matches: 4. Germline values: CDR1 LGHDT, CDR2 YNNKEL (reference sequence).

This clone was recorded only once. The CDR3 DNA is TGTGCCACCAGTCAGCAGGGCTACGAGCAGTACTTC. Its translation is CATSQQGYEQYF. This rearrangement joins TRBV24-1 to TRBJ2-7, with a possible D match to TRBD1 (5 bases). CDR1 is KGHDR and CDR2 is SFDVKD in the germline V gene. CDR3 length: 12 residues. V lost 6 bases and J lost 3, with 8 bases in between.